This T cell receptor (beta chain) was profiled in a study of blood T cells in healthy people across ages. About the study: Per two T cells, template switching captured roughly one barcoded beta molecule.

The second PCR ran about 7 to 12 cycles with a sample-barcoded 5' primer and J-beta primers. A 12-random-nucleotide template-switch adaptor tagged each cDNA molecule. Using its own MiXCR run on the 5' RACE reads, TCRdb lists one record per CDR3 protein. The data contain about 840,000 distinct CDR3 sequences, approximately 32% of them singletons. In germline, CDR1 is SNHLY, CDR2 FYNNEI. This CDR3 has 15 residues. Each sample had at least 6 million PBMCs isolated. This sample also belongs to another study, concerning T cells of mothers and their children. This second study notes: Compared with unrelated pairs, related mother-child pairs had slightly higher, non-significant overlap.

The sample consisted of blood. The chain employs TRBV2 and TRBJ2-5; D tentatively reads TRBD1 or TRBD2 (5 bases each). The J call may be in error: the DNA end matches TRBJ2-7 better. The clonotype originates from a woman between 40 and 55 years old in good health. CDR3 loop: CASSDTGTGSYEQYF. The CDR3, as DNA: TGTGCCAGCAGTGATACCGGGACCGGTAGCTACGAGCAGTACTTC.